The present T cell receptor beta chain was sequenced within a study of blood T cell repertoires in COVID-19. At the level of the study: From the United States, Italy and Spain came samples of acute and convalescent COVID-19. Sample material is recorded as cDNA or gDNA derived from T cells, B-cell-depleted T cells, or PBMCs.

Authors' data handling: Cell counts per sample came from amplifying reference gene primers. Libraries were prepared by immunoSEQ multiplex PCR; TCRdb keeps only in-frame clonotypes and omits some of them. V and J calls and clone size are copied from that table; D and trimming were computed from the DNA. Of about 150,000 clones in the sample, 85% to 90% were seen once. This CDR3 is 16 amino acids long. The J segment lost 7 bases and the V segment lost 8 bases, leaving 10 bases of the junction unmatched. Germline V gene lookup returns CDR1 SNHLY and CDR2 FYNNEI. The source material was peripheral blood. This chain uses TRBV2 with TRBJ2-2, with 13 bases identical to TRBD2. This TCR was sampled from a man aged 80 or over with acute or convalescent COVID-19. For the CDR3, the DNA is TGTGCCAGCGGTATTCCACTAGCGGGAGGGGGCGGGGAGCTGTTTTTT. It specifies CASGIPLAGGGGELFF. Drawing the rest from reference TRBV2 and TRBJ2-2, the complete variable domain is EPEVTQTPSHQVTQMGQEVILRCVPISNHLYFYWYRQILGQKVEFLVSFYNNEISEKSEIFDDQFSVERPDGSNFTLKIRSTKLEDSAMYFCASGIPLAGGGGELFFGEGSRLTVL.